Sequencing of this T cell receptor beta chain was carried out in a study of spatial heterogeneity in lung cancer. J was trimmed by 3 bases and V by 4 bases; bases with no gene match: 5. This CDR3 region has 16 residues. Germline V gives CDR1 SGHTA, CDR2 FQGNSA. TCRdb recomputed calls from the 5' RACE reads with MiXCR, one row per CDR3 protein. The data contain 16,000 or so distinct CDR3 sequences, approximately 6.8% of them singletons. Findings and limits, study-wide: Numbers of ubiquitous and regional expanded TCRs tracked ubiquitous and regional nonsynonymous mutation counts, respectively. Tracking of tumor mutation counts was seen in expanded intratumoral alpha and beta TCR counts.

In the case of this clonotype: Its antigen remains unidentified. Since the library was made to target alpha chains, this beta chain is a stray read and its abundance is not meaningful.

Time point defined: sample taken at primary tumor resection. The donors, 72 patients with untreated early-stage non-small cell lung cancer, provided the samples. This TCR derives from a female donor with early-stage non-small cell lung cancer. The chain combines TRBV7-2 with TRBJ2-7, with TRBD2 matching 14 bases. The material was lung tumor tissue, obtained at surgery. The CDR3 here is CASSSPGLAGDYEQYF. In nucleotides, the CDR3 is TGTGCCAGCAGCTCGCCGGGACTAGCGGGGGACTACGAGCAGTACTTC.